These 9 T cell receptor beta chains came from one sample sequenced in a study of cytomegalovirus exposure and HLA in healthy donors. With 60 Vbeta and 13 Jbeta primers, the PCR was carried out. Profiled with immunoSEQ multiplex PCR; TCRdb holds only in-frame clones, not every one. The sample lists around 97,000 clones, around 82% occurring once. The sample taken for sequencing was PBMCs. The receptors originated from a middle-aged man in good health and CMV-seropositive.

The CDR3: CASSTWDKNYGYTF. The CDR3 DNA is TGTGCCAGCAGCACATGGGACAAAAACTATGGCTACACCTTC. This chain joins TRBV28 and TRBJ1-2; D may be TRBD1 (6 bases). CDR3 length equals 14 residues. With 6 bases removed from V and 2 bases from J, the gap between germline ends came to 13 bases. CDR1 is MDHEN and CDR2 is SYDVKM in the germline V gene.

This chain connects TRBV9 to TRBJ2-1; D perhaps matches TRBD1 (6 bases). Trimming removed 3 bases at V and 1 base at J, with 8 bases between. Germline V gene sequence: CDR1 SGDLS, CDR2 YYNGEE. The CDR3 contains 14 residues. As DNA, the CDR3 is TGTGCCAGCAGCGCCACAGGGTCCTACAATGAGCAGTTCTTC. As protein: CASSATGSYNEQFF. The variable domain in full, completed from reference TRBV9 and TRBJ2-1, reads DSGVTQTPKHLITATGQRVTLRCSPRSGDLSVYWYQQSLDQGLQFLIQYYNGEERAKGNILERFSAQQFPDLHSELNLSSLELGDSALYFCASSATGSYNEQFFGPGTRLTVL.

This clone is a singleton in its sample. This sequence joins TRBV10-3 and TRBJ2-1; the match to TRBD2 covers 14 bases. There are 17 residues in the CDR3. Losses at the gene ends were 5 bases for V and 9 bases for J; bases not matched to a gene: 12. The germline gives CDR1 ENHRY, CDR2 SYGVKD. The CDR3 DNA is TGTGCCATCAGTCCTCCGACTAGCGGGGGGGCTCTTCGTGAGCAGTTCTTC. Translation gives CAISPPTSGGALREQFF.

The chain links TRBV28 to TRBJ2-7, with 8 bases that match TRBD1. This CDR3 spans 14 amino acids. J lost 5 bases, V lost 3 bases, and 6 bases had no gene match. CDR1 and CDR2 from the germline V gene are MDHEN and SYDVKM. Here the CDR3 reads CASSFDRGRDEQYF. DNA of the CDR3: TGTGCCAGCAGTTTCGACAGGGGCAGGGACGAGCAGTACTTC.

This rearrangement joins TRBV6-5 to TRBJ1-1; D may be TRBD1 (6 bases). CDR1 and CDR2 from the germline V gene are MNHEY and SVGAGI. The CDR3 runs to 16 residues. V shed 0 bases and J shed 5 bases, with 16 bases lying between them. The CDR3 coding sequence is TGTGCCAGCAGTTACTCGAGTACAGGGAAAGGGACTGAAGCTTTCTTT. Its translation is CASSYSSTGKGTEAFF.

V gene TRBV6-6 combines with J gene TRBJ1-1; D is possibly TRBD1 (5 bases). Germline CDR1 and CDR2: MNHNY and SVGAGI (reference sequence). V lost 6 bases to trimming and J lost 5 bases, with 16 bases between them. The CDR3 sequence is 14 residues long. In DNA, the CDR3 is TGTGCCAGCAGGTCGGGACGGGAGAGAACTGAAGCTTTCTTT. Its translation is CASRSGRERTEAFF.

The chain links TRBV20-1 to TRBJ2-5; no definite D call. The DNA end is more similar to TRBJ2-7, so the J call may be wrong. The CDR3 is 11 amino acids. Germline V gene lookup returns CDR1 DFQATT and CDR2 SNEGSKA (reference sequence). The CDR3 spells CSARENYEQYF. The CDR3 nucleotides read TGCAGTGCTAGAGAGAACTACGAGCAGTACTTC.

This chain joins TRBV19 and TRBJ2-7; D remains unclear. CDR1 and CDR2 (germline): LNHDA, SQIVND (reference sequence). This CDR3 has 12 residues. Trimming left V 5 bases short and J 3 bases short, with 8 bases between. CDR3 amino acids: CASSPGYYEQYF. CDR3 DNA: TGTGCCAGTAGTCCCGGGTACTACGAGCAGTACTTC.

Comment on this clone: The sample carries other DNA sequences with the same CDR3. The V gene is TRBV30, the J gene TRBJ1-2; the match to TRBD1 covers 8 bases. CDR3 length: 12 amino acids. The germline CDR1 and CDR2 sequences are GTSNPN and SVGIG (reference sequence). V was clipped by 3 bases and J by 4 bases; unmatched bases: 1. The CDR3 loop is CAWRQGAYGYTF. In DNA, the CDR3 is TGTGCCTGGAGGCAGGGGGCCTATGGCTACACCTTC.